The rows below give T cell receptor beta chains drawn from one sample of a study of Graves' ophthalmopathy and Graves' hyperthyroidism. MiXCR, run by TCRdb on the multiplex PCR reads, gives a single entry per CDR3 protein. Seen here are some 390,000 distinct CDR3 sequences, around 16% observed once, and the top ten hold about 1.4%. Sequencing input: peripheral blood. These receptors were taken from a young woman with Graves' ophthalmopathy. CDR3s leave out the opening cysteine and the closing phenylalanine or tryptophan.

TRBV6-2/TRBV6-3	ASSSPMTYEQY
TRBV6-2/TRBV6-3	ASSYSSRNQPQH
TRBV7-2	ASSLGVQRGYEQY
TRBV7-3	ASSSGGTGGSKKY
TRBV5-1	ASSYRTGAYEQY
TRBV4-1	ASSQDKGPVSEQY
TRBV6-1	ASKQRGALNTGELF
TRBV6-5	ASSYGGAYYEQY
TRBV7-2	ASSLKGAGAQY
TRBV6-1	ASNQGLNTEAF
TRBV20-1	SARRTGLMNTEAF
TRBV20-1	SARSPVGGEPQH
TRBV20-1	SARDNRGVIDEQY
TRBV2	ASAGGGDTEAF
TRBV11-1	ASSLTTGFGETQY